This T cell receptor (beta chain) was sequenced during a study of blood T cell repertoires in COVID-19. Study-level information: T cells, B-cell-depleted T cells, or PBMCs supplied cDNA or gDNA.

In the authors' methods: Reference gene primer amplification gave estimated nucleated cell counts. Measured with immunoSEQ multiplex PCR; TCRdb has only the in-frame clones, and not every one. The V and J calls and clone size are taken from that table; D and trimming were inferred from the DNA. The sample has 150,000 to 200,000 clones; roughly 80% are singletons. Trimming left V 2 bases short and J 4 bases short, with 5 bases between. CDR1 is SGHAT and CDR2 is FQNNGV in the germline V gene. The CDR3 runs 12 residues. This TCR was recovered from a human donor with acute or convalescent COVID-19. The donor label of this sample is uncertain. The sequenced sample was peripheral blood. This chain links TRBV11-2 with TRBJ1-2, with D unresolved. CDR3 sequence (DNA): TGTGCCAGCAGCTTAAACTCCTATGGCTACACCTTC. This translates into CASSLNSYGYTF.